Listed below are T cell receptor beta chains from one sample, sequenced in a study of CD8 T cells in Susac syndrome. TCRdb reprocessed the immunoSEQ multiplex PCR reads via MiXCR and lists one record per CDR3 protein. Among 100,000 or so distinct CDR3 sequences listed, about nine tenths were seen once. Sequencing used CD8+ T cells from PBMCs. The source is a human donor in good health. CDR3s leave out the opening cysteine and the closing phenylalanine or tryptophan.

ASRRQSNSYEQY	TRBV5-1	TRBJ2-7
SVAMGVINGYT	TRBV29-1	TRBJ1-2
ASSLRTGRSSNTEAF	TRBV7-2	TRBJ1-1
ASSLGGVLGEQY	TRBV7-9	TRBJ2-7
AISEWAGAPLH	TRBV10-3	TRBJ1-6
ASSQLGSEQY	TRBV6-5	TRBJ2-7
ASSPVIGPEAF	TRBV9	TRBJ1-1
SASDSRVEQF	TRBV20-1	TRBJ2-1
ASSSGLRPYEQY	TRBV6-5	TRBJ2-7
AIQGGPSGELF	TRBV19	TRBJ2-2
ASSLAGTAQNTGELF	TRBV7-8	TRBJ2-2
ASSISGQGSGNTIY	TRBV6-5	TRBJ1-3
ASSRDTGNNSPLH	TRBV5-1	TRBJ1-6
ASSLPMEALSSYNEQF	TRBV7-2	TRBJ2-1
ASSEVGVGEAKNIQY	TRBV2	TRBJ2-4
ASSSGQDTGELF	TRBV3-1	TRBJ2-2
SASTPSDRSSYEQY	TRBV20-1	TRBJ2-7
ASGNTGPPGSGNTIY	TRBV7-9	TRBJ1-3
ASLGTKETQY	TRBV6-2/TRBV6-3	TRBJ2-5
ASSPGQGAYLQQY	TRBV5-1	TRBJ2-7
SVERLLAGSYNEQF	TRBV29-1	TRBJ2-1
AISETAGLRNEQF	TRBV10-3	TRBJ2-1
ASSPNALSGNTIY	TRBV4-3	TRBJ1-3
AWSVLTRNYGYT	TRBV30	TRBJ1-2
AIRGASEETQY	TRBV10-3	TRBJ2-5
ASSERTGGSFDEQY	TRBV6-1	TRBJ2-7
ASGDWSSYNEQF	TRBV19	TRBJ2-1
ASSLEVNTEAF	TRBV5-1	TRBJ1-1
ASSQDFRGHGNTIY	TRBV3-1	TRBJ1-3
ASSPLLEQY	TRBV7-2	TRBJ2-7
ASSQQRGSYEQY	TRBV4-3	TRBJ2-7
ASSGLAGTDTQY	TRBV2	TRBJ2-3
ASSPRGQGANGELF	TRBV9	TRBJ2-2
SARSLSSTNEKLF	TRBV20-1	TRBJ1-4
ASSYLGGGTEAF	TRBV6-2/TRBV6-3	TRBJ1-1
ASSGEVSSGTNNEQF	TRBV7-9	TRBJ2-1
ASSLFQESKNIQY	TRBV12-3/TRBV12-4	TRBJ2-4
ASRVTSGAYEQY	TRBV2	TRBJ2-7
ASSAAGTEAF	TRBV12-3/TRBV12-4	TRBJ1-1
SVVLGATGELF	TRBV29-1	TRBJ2-2
SARTQGADTQY	TRBV20-1	TRBJ2-3
ASSLGESSYNEQF	TRBV5-4	TRBJ2-1
SASQMNTGELF	TRBV20-1	TRBJ2-2
ASSERGSGELF	TRBV2	TRBJ2-2
ASTQQGPTEAF	TRBV19	TRBJ1-1
ASSQGSASATNQETQY	TRBV3-1	TRBJ2-5
ASSSGTNYGYT	TRBV7-3	TRBJ1-2
SVGLTGRDQPQH	TRBV29-1	TRBJ1-5
ASSSEEKLF	TRBV2	TRBJ1-4
ASRAEGDQPQH	TRBV5-1	TRBJ1-5
ASSDGSSTDTQY	TRBV10-2	TRBJ2-3
SVDHPLGMETQY	TRBV29-1	TRBJ2-5